Listed here are 30 T cell receptor beta chains from one sample, sequenced in a study of OX40 agonist ivuxolimab in advanced cancers. Profiling relied on immunoSEQ multiplex PCR, and the TCRdb table lists in-frame clones only, not all of them. The sample lists fewer than 65,000 clones; more than 80% were seen once. The source material was CD4+ or CD8+ T cells sorted from blood, sampled in a trial of the OX40 agonist ivuxolimab. The origin of the receptors is an adult with an advanced solid tumor such as melanoma, head and neck, liver or kidney cancer.

This rearrangement joins TRBV5-1 to TRBJ1-6; perhaps TRBD1 as D (6 bases). The V gene lost 4 bases and the J gene lost 8 bases, with 13 bases spanning the gap. Germline lookup yields CDR1 SGHRS and CDR2 YFSETQ. CDR3 length equals 14 residues. The CDR3 bases are TGCGCCAGCAGCCGGGGGTCAGGGGATTCACCCCTCCACTTT. Residues: CASSRGSGDSPLHF.

This clone was counted only a few times. CDR3 nucleotides: TGTGCCAGCAGTGACCGGGACACCCAGCATTTT. It is translated as CASSDRDTQHF. J is TRBJ1-5 and V is TRBV2; possibly TRBD1 for D (6 bases). The V gene lost 3 bases and the J gene lost 11 bases, with 8 bases spanning the gap. This CDR3 spans 11 amino acids. Per germline, CDR1 SNHLY and CDR2 FYNNEI. The full variable domain, with the rest looked up from reference TRBV2 and TRBJ1-5, is EPEVTQTPSHQVTQMGQEVILRCVPISNHLYFYWYRQILGQKVEFLVSFYNNEISEKSEIFDDQFSVERPDGSNFTLKIRSTKLEDSAMYFCASSDRDTQHFGDGTRLSIL.

The chain couples TRBV4-3 to TRBJ1-1; 10 bases fit TRBD1. There are 22 residues in the CDR3. Germline CDR1 LGHNA, CDR2 YSLEER. V lost 0 bases and J lost 2; bases outside the gene matches: 21. CDR3 DNA: TGCGCCAGCAGCCAAGATAAAAAACTGGGACAGGGGACCCACCCGATAAACACTGAAGCTTTCTTT. Protein product: CASSQDKKLGQGTHPINTEAFF.

The chain is built from TRBV28 and TRBJ2-2; 7 nucleotides line up with TRBD1. This CDR3 comprises 13 residues. Germline-derived CDR1 and CDR2 are MDHEN and SYDVKM. Trimming removed 10 bases from V and 4 bases from J; junction bases left unmatched: 6. CDR3: CATLGQFTGELFF. DNA of the CDR3: TGTGCCACCCTGGGACAGTTCACCGGGGAGCTGTTTTTT.

The chain is built from TRBV27 and TRBJ2-5; the D gene is possibly TRBD1 (6 bases). V was trimmed by 2 bases and J by 2 bases, leaving 9 bases between them. CDR3 size: 14 residues. CDR1 is MNHEY and CDR2 is SMNVEV in the germline V gene (reference sequence). CDR3 residues: CASSLGQSQETQYF. DNA for the CDR3: TGTGCCAGCAGTTTAGGACAGTCTCAAGAGACCCAGTACTTC.

The chain couples TRBV11-2 to TRBJ1-4; D unclear. V was pared by 5 bases and J by 5 bases, with 15 bases between. The germline CDR1 and CDR2 sequences are SGHAT and FQNNGV. The CDR3 is made up of 15 amino acids. CDR3 residues: CASSKNPDRNEKLFF. The CDR3 nucleotides are TGTGCCAGCAGCAAAAATCCGGACCGAAATGAAAAACTGTTTTTT.

CDR3 residues: CASRSSGELFF. DNA of the CDR3: TGTGCCAGCAGGAGTTCCGGGGAGCTGTTTTTT. The rearrangement joins TRBV28 to TRBJ2-2; D is unclear. The CDR3 extends over 11 amino acids. V was cut by 6 bases and J by 6 bases, with 5 bases left in between. From germline, CDR1 is MDHEN and CDR2 SYDVKM.

V gene TRBV5-5 combines with J gene TRBJ2-3; 9 positions agree with TRBD2. Per the germline V gene, CDR1 is SGHKS and CDR2 is YYEKEE (reference sequence). This CDR3 comprises 15 residues. V shed 3 bases and J 1 base; nucleotides not matched to a gene: 3. CDR3 bases: TGTGCCAGCAGCTCTAGCGGGATCGGCACAGATACGCAGTATTTT. This sequence encodes CASSSSGIGTDTQYF.

The rearrangement joins TRBV30 to TRBJ2-1; no clear D. The CDR3 is 11 residues long. Per the germline V gene, CDR1 is GTSNPN and CDR2 is SVGIG (reference sequence). V lost 2 bases and J 5 bases, leaving 4 bases between the germline ends. The CDR3 DNA sequence: TGTGCCTGGAGTTCCGACAATGAGCAGTTCTTC. Amino acid sequence: CAWSSDNEQFF.

The rearrangement joins TRBV7-2 to TRBJ2-3; 7 bases line up with TRBD1. CDR1 and CDR2 from the germline V gene are SGHTA and FQGNSA. CDR3 length: 15 amino acids. V was pared by 1 base and J by 2 bases, with 3 bases of the junction left unmatched. The CDR3: CASSLGDSVTDTQYF. As DNA, the CDR3 is TGTGCCAGCAGCTTAGGGGACAGCGTCACAGATACGCAGTATTTT. The entire variable domain, with the rest obtained from reference TRBV7-2 and TRBJ2-3, is as follows: GAGVSQSPSNKVTEKGKDVELRCDPISGHTALYWYRQSLGQGLEFLIYFQGNSAPDKSGLPSDRFSAERTGGSVSTLTIQRTQQEDSAVYLCASSLGDSVTDTQYFGPGTRLTVL.

The chain employs TRBV6-5 and TRBJ2-7; D perhaps matches TRBD2 (7 bases). The CDR3 covers 15 residues. Looked up from germline, CDR1 is MNHEY and CDR2 is SVGAGI. Trimming removed 6 bases at V and 2 bases at J, with 17 bases between. The DNA of the CDR3 is TGTGCCAGCAGATCCCCTGGGGGGGGGCCCTACGAGCAGTACTTC. It codes for CASRSPGGGPYEQYF.

This CDR3 reads CAWITSGMRETQYF. The DNA for the CDR3 is TGTGCCTGGATCACTAGCGGGATGAGGGAGACCCAGTACTTC. The V call is TRBV30, the J call TRBJ2-5; 10 nucleotides agree with TRBD2. CDR1 is GTSNPN and CDR2 is SVGIG in the germline V gene (reference sequence). The CDR3 has 14 residues. J was trimmed by 5 bases and V by 4 bases; bases with no gene match: 7.

The rearrangement uses TRBV7-8 and TRBJ2-1; 9 nucleotides line up with TRBD1. This CDR3 is built from 15 residues. Germline values: CDR1 SGHVS, CDR2 FQNEAQ. Losses at the gene ends were 3 bases for V and 3 bases for J; bases not matched to a gene: 3. The CDR3 sequence: CASSFGQGNYNEQFF. CDR3 in DNA: TGTGCCAGCAGCTTCGGACAGGGGAACTACAATGAGCAGTTCTTC.

The rearrangement joins TRBV11-3 to TRBJ2-1, with TRBD1 matching 9 bases. With V trimmed by 5 bases and J by 7 bases, 3 bases remained unmatched. This CDR3 comprises 13 residues. Per the germline V gene, CDR1 is SGHNT and CDR2 is YENEEA. In DNA, the CDR3 is TGTGCCAGCAGCCCCGGACAGGGGAATGAGCAGTTCTTC. Its translation is CASSPGQGNEQFF. Full variable domain (missing parts from reference TRBV11-3 and TRBJ2-1): EAGVVQSPRYKIIEKKQPVAFWCNPISGHNTLYWYLQNLGQGPELLIRYENEEAVDDSQLPKDRFSAERLKGVDSTLKIQPAELGDSAVYLCASSPGQGNEQFFGPGTRLTVL.

The rearrangement uses TRBV28 and TRBJ2-1; 12 bases match TRBD1. CDR3 length: 15 amino acids. Germline loops: CDR1 MDHEN, CDR2 SYDVKM. The J segment lost 8 bases and the V segment lost 4 bases, leaving 6 bases of the junction unmatched. The CDR3 bases are TGTGCCAGCAGTTCACCGGGACAGGGGGCGTATGAGCAGTTCTTC. Protein product: CASSSPGQGAYEQFF.

There are a few counts of this clone. This chain joins TRBV7-2 and TRBJ2-5; either TRBD1 or TRBD2 may supply D (5 bases each). The ends were cut back, 4 bases at V and 1 base at J, with 10 bases in the middle. The germline V gene encodes CDR1 SGHTA and CDR2 FQGNSA. The CDR3 runs 14 residues. CDR3 nucleotide sequence: TGTGCCAGCAGCTCATACGGGACCCAAGAGACCCAGTACTTC. Translated: CASSSYGTQETQYF.

This clone was recorded once. The rearrangement joins TRBV7-9 to TRBJ2-5, with D possibly matching TRBD1 (6 bases). Germline V gives CDR1 SEHNR, CDR2 FQNEAQ (reference sequence). Deletions cut 3 bases from V and 3 bases from J, with 11 bases between. This CDR3 spans 14 amino acids. The CDR3 DNA is TGTGCCAGCAGCTTCCGGACAGTCGAAGAGACCCAGTACTTC. The encoded protein is CASSFRTVEETQYF.

The J gene is TRBJ2-1, the V gene TRBV5-4; 9 bases are a match to TRBD2. From germline, CDR1 is SGHNT and CDR2 YYREEE (reference sequence). V was clipped by 9 bases and J by 6 bases; unmatched bases: 13. This CDR3 comprises 15 residues. The CDR3 spells CAIPYRTSATNEQFF. CDR3 in DNA: TGTGCCATACCTTACAGGACTAGCGCCACCAATGAGCAGTTCTTC.

V is TRBV6-4 and J is TRBJ1-2; D is unresolved. The V end lost 2 bases, the J end lost 1 base, and 5 bases lay between the germline ends. CDR1 MRHNA and CDR2 SNTAGT come from the germline V gene. The CDR3 has 13 amino acids. CDR3 sequence (DNA): TGTGCCAGCAGTGACGGTTTTAACTATGGCTACACCTTC. Its translation is CASSDGFNYGYTF.

This sequence joins TRBV28 and TRBJ2-5, with unresolved D. The V gene lost 1 base and the J gene lost 0 bases, with 6 bases spanning the gap. From germline, CDR1 is MDHEN and CDR2 SYDVKM. The CDR3 loop spans 14 amino acids. The CDR3 region is CASSLYRNQETQYF. The CDR3 bases are TGTGCCAGCAGTTTATATCGCAACCAAGAGACCCAGTACTTC.

The chain has TRBV27 and TRBJ1-1; D is ambiguous. The CDR3 is 14 amino acids. V lost 1 base and J 3 bases, leaving 9 bases between the germline ends. Looked up from germline, CDR1 is MNHEY and CDR2 is SMNVEV (reference sequence). In nucleotides, the CDR3 is TGTGCCAGCAGTTTATTGGGGTGGGACACTGAAGCTTTCTTT. Its protein product is CASSLLGWDTEAFF.

This clone was counted between two and nine times. The V and J genes are TRBV4-1 and TRBJ1-4; D not resolved. V shed 5 bases and J shed 5 bases, with 9 bases lying between them. CDR3 length equals 13 residues. Germline V gene lookup returns CDR1 MGHRA and CDR2 YSYEKL. The CDR3 is CASSGLGNEKLFF. CDR3 bases: TGCGCCAGCAGCGGCCTCGGGAATGAAAAACTGTTTTTT.

The genes are TRBV6-5 and TRBJ1-2; D possibly corresponds to TRBD1 (5 bases). The length of the CDR3 is 14 residues. V was clipped by 6 bases and J by 9 bases, with 20 bases between them. Germline V lookup: CDR1 MNHEY, CDR2 SVGAGI. CDR3 loop: CASRRGTGRISYTF. The CDR3 bases are TGTGCCAGCAGGCGAGGGACGGGACGAATCAGCTACACCTTC.

The CDR3 is CASSLVNEQFF. The CDR3 bases are TGTGCCAGCAGCCTGGTAAATGAGCAGTTCTTC. The chain couples TRBV7-9 to TRBJ2-1, with D hard to call. Trimming left V 5 bases short and J 7 bases short, with 6 bases between. CDR1 and CDR2 from the germline V gene are SEHNR and FQNEAQ (reference sequence). This CDR3 has 11 residues.

In regard to this clone: At one end, the junction sequence differs from germline, possibly due to a read error. The V call is TRBV28, the J call TRBJ1-1; D unresolved. The CDR3 length is 15 residues. Germline V gene lookup returns CDR1 MDHEN and CDR2 SYDVKM. The CDR3 nucleotides read TGTGCCAGCATACGAGAAGTGCGGCTGAATACTGAAGCTTTCTTT. Translating it yields CASIREVRLNTEAFF.

V and J are TRBV14 and TRBJ2-1; D possibly matches TRBD1 or TRBD2 (5 bases each). V gave up 1 base and J gave up 3 bases, with 16 bases separating them. Per the germline V gene, CDR1 is SGHDN and CDR2 is FVKESK. The CDR3 spans 17 residues. The CDR3 DNA sequence: TGTGCCAGCAGCCAAGCCGGGATACGGGACGTCTACAATGAGCAGTTCTTC. Protein: CASSQAGIRDVYNEQFF.

The chain employs TRBV7-9 and TRBJ1-5, with D tentatively TRBD1 (5 bases). This CDR3 has 17 amino acids. CDR1 and CDR2 from the germline V gene are SEHNR and FQNEAQ (reference sequence). V lost 1 base and J lost 6, with 19 bases in between. The CDR3 DNA is TGTGCCAGCAGCTTAGGGGTCGGAGGGGTTAGTGGTCAGCCCCAGCATTTT. The encoded protein is CASSLGVGGVSGQPQHF. Looking up the rest from reference TRBV7-9 and TRBJ1-5 gives the full variable domain: DTGVSQNPRHKITKRGQNVTFRCDPISEHNRLYWYRQTLGQGPEFLTYFQNEAQLEKSRLLSDRFSAERPKGSFSTLEIQRTEQGDSAMYLCASSLGVGGVSGQPQHFGDGTRLSIL.

The sample holds one count of this clone. This chain uses TRBV4-1 with TRBJ2-7; D not resolved. Germline CDR1 reads MGHRA; CDR2 reads YSYEKL. The CDR3 runs 13 residues. V was trimmed by 0 bases and J by 3 bases, leaving 6 bases between them. The CDR3 sequence is CASSQEGGYEQYF. CDR3 coding DNA: TGCGCCAGCAGCCAAGAGGGTGGCTACGAGCAGTACTTC.

The chain carries TRBV6-6 and TRBJ1-1; D remains ambiguous. The CDR3 sequence is 15 residues long. Germline assignment: CDR1 MNHNY and CDR2 SVGAGI (reference sequence). Deletions cut 0 bases from V and 0 bases from J, with 8 bases between. CDR3: CASSYSGIMNTEAFF. As DNA, the CDR3 is TGTGCCAGCAGTTACTCTGGGATCATGAACACTGAAGCTTTCTTT.

The rearrangement joins TRBV7-8 to TRBJ2-3, with 9 positions matching TRBD2. V was pared by 4 bases and J by 2 bases, with 19 bases of the junction left unmatched. This CDR3 comprises 20 residues. Germline values: CDR1 SGHVS, CDR2 FQNEAQ. CDR3 sequence (DNA): TGTGCCAGCAGCTACCCTCTGGGTAGCGGGGGCACCACTTCCACAGATACGCAGTATTTT. This encodes CASSYPLGSGGTTSTDTQYF.